This T cell receptor (beta chain) is from a study of OX40 agonist ivuxolimab in advanced cancers. Study context: The dose-escalation cohort had hepatocellular carcinoma, melanoma, renal cell or head and neck cancer. Partial responses were seen in three patients, one with hepatocellular carcinoma and two with cutaneous melanoma.

Sequencing used immunoSEQ multiplex PCR; TCRdb keeps in-frame clones, though not all of them. The sample has about 17,000 clones; approximately 85% are singletons. The CDR3 totals 16 residues. Germline V lookup: CDR1 SGHVS, CDR2 FNYEAQ. Germline trimming cut 1 base from V and 3 bases from J; bases unmatched to any gene: 7. The genes are TRBV7-6 and TRBJ1-1; 8 bases agree with TRBD1. The specimen was CD4+ or CD8+ T cells sorted from blood, collected in a trial of the OX40 agonist ivuxolimab. This clonotype was obtained from an adult with an advanced solid tumor such as melanoma, head and neck, liver or kidney cancer. The DNA for the CDR3 is TGTGCCAGCAGCTTAGATCCAGGGGGCGATGACACTGAAGCTTTCTTT. Amino acids: CASSLDPGGDDTEAFF.